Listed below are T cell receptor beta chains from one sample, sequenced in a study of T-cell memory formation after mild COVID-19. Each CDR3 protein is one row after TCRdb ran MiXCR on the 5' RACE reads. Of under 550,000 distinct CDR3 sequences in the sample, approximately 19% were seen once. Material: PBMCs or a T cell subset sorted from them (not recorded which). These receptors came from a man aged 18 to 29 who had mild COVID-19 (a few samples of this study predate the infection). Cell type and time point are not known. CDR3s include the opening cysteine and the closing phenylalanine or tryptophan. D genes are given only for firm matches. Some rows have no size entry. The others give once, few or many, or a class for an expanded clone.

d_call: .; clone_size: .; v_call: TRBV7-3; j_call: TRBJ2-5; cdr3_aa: CASSSESGASQETQYF; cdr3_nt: TGTGCCAGCAGTTCGGAGTCGGGGGCTTCCCAAGAGACCCAGTACTTC
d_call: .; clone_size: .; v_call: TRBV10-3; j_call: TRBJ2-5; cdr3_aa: CAISAGLEKETQYF; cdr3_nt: TGTGCCATCAGTGCCGGACTGGAGAAAGAGACCCAGTACTTC
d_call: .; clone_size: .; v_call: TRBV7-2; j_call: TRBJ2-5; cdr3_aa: CASSLAVAQETQYF; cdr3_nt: TGTGCCAGCAGCTTAGCGGTGGCCCAAGAGACCCAGTACTTC
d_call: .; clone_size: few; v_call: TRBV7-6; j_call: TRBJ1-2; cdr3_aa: CASTRLAGQGHGYTF; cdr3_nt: TGTGCCAGCACCCGCCTGGCAGGGCAAGGCCATGGCTACACCTTC
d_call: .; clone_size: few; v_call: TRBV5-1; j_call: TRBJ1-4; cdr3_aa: CASSVRGQLANEKLFF; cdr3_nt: TGCGCCAGCAGCGTCAGGGGTCAACTTGCTAATGAAAAACTGTTTTTT
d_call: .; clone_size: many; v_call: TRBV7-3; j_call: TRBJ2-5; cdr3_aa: CASSLNAGRETQYF; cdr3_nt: TGTGCCAGCAGCTTAAACGCTGGGCGGGAGACCCAGTACTTC
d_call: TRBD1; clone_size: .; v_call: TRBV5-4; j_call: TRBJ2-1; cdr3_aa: CASSLYRQGASPGTYNEQFF; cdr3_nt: TGTGCCAGCAGCTTGTATCGACAGGGGGCATCTCCCGGAACGTACAATGAGCAGTTCTTC
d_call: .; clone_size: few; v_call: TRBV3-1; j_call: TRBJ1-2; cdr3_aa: CASSLTVGGYTF; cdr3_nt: TGTGCCAGCAGCCTGACAGTGGGCGGCTACACCTTC
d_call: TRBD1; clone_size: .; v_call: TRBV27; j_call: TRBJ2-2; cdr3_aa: CASSSPGTGYTGELFF; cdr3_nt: TGTGCCAGCAGTTCGCCCGGGACAGGATACACCGGGGAGCTGTTTTTT
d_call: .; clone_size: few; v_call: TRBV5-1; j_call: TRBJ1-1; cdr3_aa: CASSLVRTAGYEAFF; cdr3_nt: TGCGCCAGCAGCTTGGTACGAACAGCAGGGTATGAAGCTTTCTTT
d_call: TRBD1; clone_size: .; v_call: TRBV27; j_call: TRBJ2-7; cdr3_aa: CASSFGDRAEQYF; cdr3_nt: TGTGCCAGCAGTTTCGGGGACAGGGCTGAGCAGTACTTC
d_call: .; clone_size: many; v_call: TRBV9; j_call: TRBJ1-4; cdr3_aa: CASSQDQGEKLFF; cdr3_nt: TGTGCCAGCAGTCAAGACCAGGGTGAAAAACTGTTTTTT
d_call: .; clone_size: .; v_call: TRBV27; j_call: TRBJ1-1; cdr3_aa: CASSLADRTEAFF; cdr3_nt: TGTGCCAGCAGTTTAGCGGACAGAACTGAAGCTTTCTTT
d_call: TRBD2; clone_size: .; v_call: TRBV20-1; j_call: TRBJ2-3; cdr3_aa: CSASRLAGATQYF; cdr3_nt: TGCAGTGCTAGTCGTCTAGCGGGGGCTACGCAGTATTTT
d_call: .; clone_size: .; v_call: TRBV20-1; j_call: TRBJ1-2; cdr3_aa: CSATREGYGYTF; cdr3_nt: TGCAGTGCCACCAGGGAAGGCTATGGCTACACCTTC
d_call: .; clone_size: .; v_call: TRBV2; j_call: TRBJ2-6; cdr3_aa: CASSALGDSGANVLTF; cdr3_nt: TGTGCCAGCAGCGCCCTAGGGGACTCTGGGGCCAACGTCCTGACTTTC
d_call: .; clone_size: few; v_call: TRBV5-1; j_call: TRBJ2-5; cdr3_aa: CASSLVMLVQETQYF; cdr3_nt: TGCGCCAGCAGCTTGGTGATGCTCGTACAAGAGACCCAGTACTTC
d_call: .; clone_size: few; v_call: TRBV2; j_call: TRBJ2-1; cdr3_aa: CASLALSSYNEQFF; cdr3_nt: TGTGCCAGCCTCGCCCTGAGCTCCTACAATGAGCAGTTCTTC
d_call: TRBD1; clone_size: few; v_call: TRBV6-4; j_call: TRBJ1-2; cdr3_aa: CASSDSGTGGRGYTF; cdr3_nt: TGTGCCAGCAGTGACTCAGGGACAGGGGGCCGCGGCTACACCTTC
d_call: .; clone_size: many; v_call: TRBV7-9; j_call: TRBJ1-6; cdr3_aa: CASSYPTGGNSPLHF; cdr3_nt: TGTGCCAGCAGCTACCCTACAGGTGGGAATTCACCCCTCCACTTT
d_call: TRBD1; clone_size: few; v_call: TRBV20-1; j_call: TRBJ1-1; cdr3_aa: CSARQGVYAFF; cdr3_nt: TGCAGTGCTCGGCAGGGGGTGTATGCTTTCTTT
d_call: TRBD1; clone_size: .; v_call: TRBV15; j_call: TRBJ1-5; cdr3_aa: CATSRTGPNQPQHF; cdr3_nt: TGTGCCACCAGTAGGACAGGACCCAATCAGCCCCAGCATTTT
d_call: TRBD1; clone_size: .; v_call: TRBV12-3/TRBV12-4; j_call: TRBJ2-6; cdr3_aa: CASSFPGQSYSGANVLTF; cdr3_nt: TGTGCCAGCAGTTTTCCGGGACAGAGTTACTCTGGGGCCAACGTCCTGACTTTC
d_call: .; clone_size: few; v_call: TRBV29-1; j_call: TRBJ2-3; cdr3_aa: CSVEGGAGTDTQYF; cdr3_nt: TGCAGCGTTGAGGGGGGGGCTGGCACAGATACGCAGTATTTT
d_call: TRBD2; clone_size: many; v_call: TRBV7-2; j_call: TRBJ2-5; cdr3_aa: CASSLSGGARETQYF; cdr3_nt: TGTGCCAGCAGTTTGAGCGGGGGGGCTCGGGAGACCCAGTACTTC
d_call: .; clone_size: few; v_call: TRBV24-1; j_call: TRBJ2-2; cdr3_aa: CATSAPGRAGELFF; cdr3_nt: TGTGCCACCAGTGCCCCGGGACGGGCCGGGGAGCTGTTTTTT
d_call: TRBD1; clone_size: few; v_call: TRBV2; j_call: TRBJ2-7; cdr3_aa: CASSTTGGQVEQYF; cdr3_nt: TGTGCCAGCAGCACGACAGGGGGCCAGGTCGAGCAGTACTTC
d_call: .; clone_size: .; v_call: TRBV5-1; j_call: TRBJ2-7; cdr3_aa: CASSFVGGGEQYF; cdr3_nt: TGCGCCAGCAGCTTCGTAGGGGGTGGCGAGCAGTACTTC
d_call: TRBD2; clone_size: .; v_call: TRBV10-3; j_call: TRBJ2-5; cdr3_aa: CAISPRDVGGGTETQYF; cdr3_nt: TGTGCCATCAGTCCCCGCGACGTTGGCGGGGGTACGGAGACCCAGTACTTC
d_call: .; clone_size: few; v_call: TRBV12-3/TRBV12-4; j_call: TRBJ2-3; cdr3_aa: CASSLALYTDTQYF; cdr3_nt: TGTGCCAGCAGTTTGGCCCTTTACACAGATACGCAGTATTTT
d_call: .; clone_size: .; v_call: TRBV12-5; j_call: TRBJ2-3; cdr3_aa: CASGLTQGDTQYF; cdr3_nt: TGTGCTAGTGGTTTGACCCAGGGAGATACGCAGTATTTT
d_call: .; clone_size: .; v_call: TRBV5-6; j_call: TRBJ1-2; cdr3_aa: CASSPPTAYGYTF; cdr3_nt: TGTGCCAGCAGCCCGCCGACAGCGTATGGCTACACCTTC
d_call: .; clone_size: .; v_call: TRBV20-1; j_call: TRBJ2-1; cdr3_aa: CSATFGGAPYNEQFF; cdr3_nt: TGCAGTGCAACTTTCGGGGGAGCCCCCTACAATGAGCAGTTCTTC
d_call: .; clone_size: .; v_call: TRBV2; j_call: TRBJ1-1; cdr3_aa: CASRPRSIGTEAFF; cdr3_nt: TGTGCCAGCAGGCCACGGAGCATTGGCACTGAAGCTTTCTTT
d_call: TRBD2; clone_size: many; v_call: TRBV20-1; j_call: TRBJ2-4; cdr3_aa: CSARASSGDWNIQYF; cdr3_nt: TGCAGTGCTAGAGCGTCTAGCGGGGACTGGAACATTCAGTACTTC
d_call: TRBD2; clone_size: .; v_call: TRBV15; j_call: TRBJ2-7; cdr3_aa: CATSRDRVKPSGAMYEQYF; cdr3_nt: TGTGCCACCAGCAGAGATCGTGTTAAGCCTAGCGGGGCGATGTACGAGCAGTACTTC
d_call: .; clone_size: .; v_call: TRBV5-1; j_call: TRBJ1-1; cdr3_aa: CASSSGTHGAEAFF; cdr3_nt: TGCGCCAGCAGCTCCGGGACACATGGCGCCGAAGCTTTCTTT
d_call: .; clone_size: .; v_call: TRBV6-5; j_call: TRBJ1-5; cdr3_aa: CASKQVPYSNQPQHF; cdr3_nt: TGTGCCAGCAAACAGGTTCCGTATAGCAATCAGCCCCAGCATTTT
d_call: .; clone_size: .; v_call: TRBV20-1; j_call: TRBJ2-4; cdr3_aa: CSARDRGAKNIQYF; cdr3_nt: TGCAGTGCTAGAGATCGGGGAGCCAAAAACATTCAGTACTTC
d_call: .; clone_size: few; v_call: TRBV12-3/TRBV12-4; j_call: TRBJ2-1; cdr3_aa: CASSFLRVNNEQFF; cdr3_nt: TGTGCCAGCAGTTTTTTACGGGTGAACAATGAGCAGTTCTTC
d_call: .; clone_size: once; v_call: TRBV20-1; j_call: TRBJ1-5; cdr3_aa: CSARGTAIRNQPQHF; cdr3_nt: TGCAGTGCTCGAGGAACAGCAATACGCAATCAGCCCCAGCATTTT
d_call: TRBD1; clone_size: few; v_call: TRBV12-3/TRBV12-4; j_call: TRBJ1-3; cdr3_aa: CASGPGGAYRRNTIYF; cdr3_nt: TGTGCCAGCGGCCCAGGGGGCGCGTATAGGAGAAACACCATATATTTT